The 30 T cell receptor beta chains listed next were all sequenced from one sample in a study of cytomegalovirus exposure and HLA in healthy donors. Vbeta (60) and Jbeta (13) primers were used in the PCR. The data were produced by immunoSEQ multiplex PCR, yet TCRdb's version contains in-frame clones alone and is incomplete. The table gives about 77,000 clones; the top ten clones make up about 13% of it. The sequencing sample was made of PBMCs. The receptors shown here come from a man in his fifties or sixties in good health and CMV-seropositive.

The chain recombines TRBV5-4 with TRBJ2-3; D unclear. V dropped 3 bases and J dropped 2 bases, with 7 bases sitting between them. The CDR3 runs to 13 residues. CDR1 is SGHNT and CDR2 is YYREEE in the germline V gene (reference sequence). For the CDR3, the DNA is TGTGCCAGCAGCTCGGTATTCACAGATACGCAGTATTTT. This translates into CASSSVFTDTQYF.

The CDR3, as DNA: TGTGCCAGCAGCTTAGTAGACGGGGAGCTGTTTTTT. Translating gives CASSLVDGELFF. V gene TRBV11-2 combines with J gene TRBJ2-2; D unresolved. The CDR3 is made up of 12 amino acids. CDR1 and CDR2 from the germline V gene are SGHAT and FQNNGV. V was shortened by 1 base and J by 7 bases, with 4 bases between the two germline ends.

The chain uses TRBV2 and TRBJ2-7; D remains ambiguous. The CDR3 is made up of 14 amino acids. CDR1 and CDR2 from the germline V gene are SNHLY and FYNNEI. V gave up 7 bases and J gave up 1 base, with 14 bases separating them. The DNA of the CDR3 is TGTGCCAGCAATAAGAACCCCGGGTCCTACGAGCAGTACTTC. Protein: CASNKNPGSYEQYF. Variable domain in full (rest from reference TRBV2 and TRBJ2-7): EPEVTQTPSHQVTQMGQEVILRCVPISNHLYFYWYRQILGQKVEFLVSFYNNEISEKSEIFDDQFSVERPDGSNFTLKIRSTKLEDSAMYFCASNKNPGSYEQYFGPGTRLTVT.

This chain links TRBV7-2 with TRBJ1-1; D might be TRBD1 (6 bases). The CDR3 has 16 amino acids. Germline CDR1 is SGHTA and CDR2 is FQGNSA. V was cut by 5 bases and J by 1 base, with 17 bases left in between. CDR3 DNA sequence: TGTGCCAGCAGCCCCTCAGGGGCAGGAAGGAACACTGAAGCTTTCTTT. Translation gives CASSPSGAGRNTEAFF. The full variable domain, with the rest looked up from reference TRBV7-2 and TRBJ1-1, is GAGVSQSPSNKVTEKGKDVELRCDPISGHTALYWYRQSLGQGLEFLIYFQGNSAPDKSGLPSDRFSAERTGGSVSTLTIQRTQQEDSAVYLCASSPSGAGRNTEAFFGQGTRLTVV.

The chain is built from TRBV6-1 and TRBJ2-7; 11 bases match TRBD1. CDR3 length equals 15 residues. Germline loops: CDR1 MNHNS, CDR2 SASEGT. The V gene end was trimmed by 7 bases and the J gene end by 5 bases; junction bases not matched to a gene: 10. In DNA, the CDR3 is TGTGCCAGCACCCCTCGGACAGGGGGCCGCGACGAGCAGTACTTC. Encoded protein: CASTPRTGGRDEQYF.

The chain carries TRBV4-2 and TRBJ1-2; perhaps TRBD1 as D (5 bases). The germline V and J ends were trimmed by 2 bases and 8 bases, with 15 bases remaining between them. The length of the CDR3 is 14 residues. From germline, CDR1 is LGHNA and CDR2 YNFKEQ. This chain's CDR3 is CASSQIGTAGGYTF. The CDR3 nucleotides read TGTGCCAGCAGCCAAATTGGGACCGCGGGAGGCTACACCTTC.

The chain links TRBV6-1 to TRBJ2-2; possible D gene TRBD2, 5 bases. CDR1 is MNHNS, CDR2 SASEGT, per germline. This CDR3 is 15 amino acids long. V was trimmed by 2 bases and J by 1 base, leaving 8 bases between them. The CDR3 spells CASSERGRNTGELFF. In nucleotides, the CDR3 is TGTGCCAGCAGTGAACGGGGAAGGAACACCGGGGAGCTGTTTTTT.

V is TRBV4-1 and J is TRBJ1-5; 7 bases align to TRBD1. CDR3 length: 18 residues. CDR1 is MGHRA and CDR2 is YSYEKL in the germline V gene. Trimming cost V 3 bases and J 7 bases; bases outside gene matches: 18. Here the CDR3 DNA reads TGCGCCAGCAGCCATCCCCCCGGGACAGCAACTGGGAGGCAGCCCCAGCATTTT. This codes for CASSHPPGTATGRQPQHF.

This rearrangement joins TRBV10-1 to TRBJ2-2; D uncertain. V was shortened by 2 bases and J by 6 bases, with 4 bases between the two germline ends. Germline V gives CDR1 WNHNN, CDR2 SYGVQD (reference sequence). The CDR3 extends over 12 amino acids. The chain's CDR3 is CASSELAGELFF. Here the CDR3 DNA reads TGCGCCAGCAGTGAGCTAGCCGGGGAGCTGTTTTTT.

Written as DNA, the CDR3 is TGCGCCAGCAGTGAGCTAGCGGGGGGGGAAGATACGCAGTATTTT. As protein: CASSELAGGEDTQYF. V gene TRBV10-2 combines with J gene TRBJ2-3; TRBD2 aligns across 12 bases. V gave up 2 bases and J gave up 5 bases; unmatched junction bases: 2. The germline gives CDR1 WSHSY, CDR2 SAAADI. The CDR3 totals 15 residues.

This chain uses TRBV2 with TRBJ1-1; D is ambiguous. Germline values: CDR1 SNHLY, CDR2 FYNNEI. Trimming removed 7 bases from V and 5 bases from J, with 14 bases in between. The CDR3 runs 13 residues. This CDR3 is CASTLGRETEAFF. The CDR3 DNA reads TGTGCCAGCACACTAGGAAGGGAGACTGAAGCTTTCTTT. The full variable domain, its missing parts supplied by reference TRBV2 and TRBJ1-1, is EPEVTQTPSHQVTQMGQEVILRCVPISNHLYFYWYRQILGQKVEFLVSFYNNEISEKSEIFDDQFSVERPDGSNFTLKIRSTKLEDSAMYFCASTLGRETEAFFGQGTRLTVV.

The V gene is TRBV7-2, the J gene TRBJ1-3, with 8 bases matching TRBD1. Unmatched junction bases numbered 11, after V lost 5 bases and J lost 8 bases. The germline CDR1 and CDR2 sequences are SGHTA and FQGNSA. The CDR3 extends over 15 amino acids. In DNA, the CDR3 is TGTGCCAGCAGCCGTGACGGACAGGGAGGAGACACCATATATTTT. This translates into CASSRDGQGGDTIYF.

This chain joins TRBV6-4 and TRBJ1-1; D is unresolved. The CDR3 extends over 13 amino acids. CDR1 and CDR2 (germline): MRHNA, SNTAGT. The V end was cut by 0 bases, the J end by 1 base, with 3 bases between. CDR3 DNA: TGTGCCAGCAGTGACTCAGCGAACACTGAAGCTTTCTTT. Residues: CASSDSANTEAFF.

This chain uses TRBV15 with TRBJ1-6; maybe TRBD1 (6 bases). The V gene lost 0 bases and the J gene lost 10 bases, with 10 bases spanning the gap. This CDR3 is 14 amino acids long. From germline, CDR1 is LNHNV and CDR2 YYDKDF (reference sequence). The CDR3 DNA follows: TGTGCCACCAGCAGAGACAGGGGAGTATCACCCCTCCACTTT. Its protein product is CATSRDRGVSPLHF.

CDR3 nucleotide sequence: TGTGCCAGCAGTGAAGGGACAGTGAACACTGAAGCTTTCTTT. Translation gives CASSEGTVNTEAFF. The gene calls are TRBV2 and TRBJ1-1; a weak D match, TRBD1 (6 bases). Germline-derived CDR1 and CDR2 are SNHLY and FYNNEI. Trimming shortened V by 1 base and J by 0 bases, and 6 bases separated the two germline ends. CDR3 length equals 14 residues.

The rearrangement joins TRBV7-9 to TRBJ1-1, with D possibly matching TRBD1 (6 bases). Between the trimmed V and J ends, which lost 5 bases and 4 bases, there was a span of 11 bases. This CDR3 comprises 13 residues. CDR1 SEHNR and CDR2 FQNEAQ come from the germline V gene (reference sequence). The DNA of the CDR3 is TGTGCCAGCAGCCCCCGGACAGTCACTGAAGCTTTCTTT. Translated: CASSPRTVTEAFF.

The V gene is TRBV27, the J gene TRBJ2-5; D is possibly TRBD2 (5 bases). With 2 bases removed from V and 2 bases from J, the gap between germline ends came to 9 bases. CDR1 MNHEY and CDR2 SMNVEV come from the germline V gene (reference sequence). The CDR3 contains 14 residues. For the CDR3, the DNA is TGTGCCAGCAGTTTAAGAGGGCCTCAAGAGACCCAGTACTTC. Protein sequence: CASSLRGPQETQYF.

This chain uses TRBV5-1 with TRBJ1-1, with D tentatively TRBD1 (5 bases). V was cut by 0 bases and J by 4 bases, with 22 bases left in between. CDR3 size: 18 residues. CDR1 and CDR2 from the germline V gene are SGHRS and YFSETQ. CDR3 amino acids: CASSLGRRELGVGTEAFF. CDR3 bases: TGCGCCAGCAGCTTGGGACGACGGGAGTTAGGGGTGGGCACTGAAGCTTTCTTT.

This rearrangement joins TRBV5-4 to TRBJ2-3; no clear D gene. V dropped 0 bases and J dropped 3 bases, with 5 bases sitting between them. This CDR3 contains 13 residues. Germline CDR1 reads SGHNT; CDR2 reads YYREEE (reference sequence). The CDR3 loop reads CASSLDRTDTQYF. CDR3 coding DNA: TGTGCCAGCAGCTTGGACAGAACAGATACGCAGTATTTT.

The chain has TRBV6-6 and TRBJ1-5; D is possibly TRBD1 (6 bases). CDR3 length: 16 amino acids. V lost 8 bases, J lost 1 base, and 18 bases lay in between. Germline-derived CDR1 and CDR2 are MNHNY and SVGAGI (reference sequence). This chain's CDR3 is CASGSSRGASNQPQHF. CDR3 DNA sequence: TGTGCCAGCGGGTCTTCGCGGGGGGCGAGCAATCAGCCCCAGCATTTT.

The chain links TRBV29-1 to TRBJ1-2; perhaps TRBD1 as D (5 bases). The CDR3 covers 13 residues. Trimming removed 2 bases from V and 4 bases from J, with 11 bases in between. Germline loops: CDR1 SQVTM, CDR2 ANQGSEA. In DNA form, the CDR3 reads TGCAGCGTTGAACGGGGGTTTGGCTATGGCTACACCTTC. It codes for CSVERGFGYGYTF.

The V gene is TRBV28, the J gene TRBJ1-5, with 10 nucleotides matching TRBD1. Unmatched junction bases numbered 9, after V lost 7 bases and J lost 0 bases. The CDR3 consists of 17 residues. Germline assignment: CDR1 MDHEN and CDR2 SYDVKM. The CDR3 here is CASNGGTGEYSNQPQHF. The CDR3 DNA is TGTGCCAGCAACGGAGGGACAGGGGAATATAGCAATCAGCCCCAGCATTTT.

This chain connects TRBV11-2 to TRBJ2-3; TRBD2 might be the D (6 bases). Per the germline V gene, CDR1 is SGHAT and CDR2 is FQNNGV. The V end lost 3 bases, the J end lost 1 base, and 8 bases lay between the germline ends. The CDR3 spans 14 residues. The CDR3 sequence: CASSFGGGTDTQYF. The CDR3, as DNA: TGTGCCAGCAGCTTCGGAGGGGGCACAGATACGCAGTATTTT.

The rearrangement uses TRBV10-3 and TRBJ1-3; no clear D gene. Trimming removed 7 bases at V and 0 bases at J, with 13 bases between. Germline-derived CDR1 and CDR2 are ENHRY and SYGVKD. There are 15 residues in the CDR3. The DNA of the CDR3 is TGTGCCATCACCGCGGGTCCCCGCTCTGGAAACACCATATATTTT. Translating gives CAITAGPRSGNTIYF.

V usage is TRBV6-1 and J usage is TRBJ2-1; maybe TRBD1 (5 bases). Germline CDR1 is MNHNS and CDR2 is SASEGT. V dropped 4 bases and J dropped 5 bases, with 9 bases sitting between them. The CDR3 consists of 13 residues. The CDR3 here is CASSVGRDNEQFF. In DNA, the CDR3 is TGTGCCAGCAGTGTGGGCAGGGACAATGAGCAGTTCTTC.

The V call is TRBV15, the J call TRBJ1-2; the D is unclear. CDR1 is LNHNV, CDR2 YYDKDF, per germline (reference sequence). Trimming shortened V by 5 bases and J by 4 bases, and 8 bases separated the two germline ends. CDR3 size: 12 residues. The CDR3 DNA is TGTGCCACCAGCCTCAGGTTCTATGGCTACACCTTC. Translated: CATSLRFYGYTF.

The genes are TRBV5-1 and TRBJ1-5; 9 nucleotides agree with TRBD1. The CDR3 extends over 15 amino acids. J lost 7 bases, V lost 4 bases, and 9 bases had no gene match. Looked up from germline, CDR1 is SGHRS and CDR2 is YFSETQ. CDR3 loop: CASSLGDRVGQPQHF. The DNA for the CDR3 is TGCGCCAGCAGCCTTGGGGACAGGGTTGGCCAGCCCCAGCATTTT.

Concerning this clone: Additional DNA sequences in this sample encode the identical CDR3. The rearrangement links TRBV19 to TRBJ2-3; 7 positions agree with TRBD2. CDR3 size: 18 residues. In germline, CDR1 is LNHDA, CDR2 SQIVND (reference sequence). The chain's CDR3 is CAHRKLEGLAVSTDTQYF. The CDR3, as DNA: TGTGCTCACAGGAAGTTGGAGGGTCTAGCGGTTAGCACAGATACGCAGTATTTT. Filled out from reference TRBV19 and TRBJ2-3, the complete variable domain reads DGGITQSPKYLFRKEGQNVTLSCEQNLNHDAMYWYRQDPGQGLRLIYYSQIVNDFQKGDIAEGYSVSREKKESFPLTVTSAQKNPTAFYLCAHRKLEGLAVSTDTQYFGPGTRLTVL.

This chain uses TRBV11-2 with TRBJ1-2; 7 bases are a match to TRBD1. The trim removed 0 bases at V and 6 bases at J, leaving 10 bases unmatched. The CDR3 spans 16 residues. The germline gives CDR1 SGHAT, CDR2 FQNNGV. CDR3 in amino acids: CASSLDTGALRDGYTF. The CDR3 DNA sequence: TGTGCCAGCAGCTTAGATACAGGGGCGTTAAGGGATGGCTACACCTTC.

The CDR3 loop is CASSPTGTGGMDDQTFF. The CDR3 DNA follows: TGTGCCAGCAGCCCAACCGGGACAGGGGGCATGGATGATCAGACTTTCTTT. The chain combines TRBV7-9 with TRBJ1-1, with TRBD1 matching over 12 bases. The CDR3 is 17 amino acids. Trimming removed 5 bases from V and 12 bases from J; junction bases left unmatched: 19. Germline-derived CDR1 and CDR2 are SEHNR and FQNEAQ (reference sequence).